Given below is one T cell receptor (beta chain) in context. This sample was taken from a study of technical replicates of blood from a handful of donors. Clones were sequenced by immunoSEQ multiplex PCR, and TCRdb holds only the in-frame ones, with some missing. The sample includes 40,000 to 60,000 clones, 80% to 95% of them seen just once. The CDR3 sequence is 15 residues long. CDR1 and CDR2 from the germline V gene are LNHDA and SQIVND (reference sequence). V was trimmed by 1 base and J by 10 bases, leaving 14 bases between them. Sequences were obtained from PBMCs. The sequence came from a human donor in good health. Some clones in this sample may be carry-over from other donors' samples. This chain connects TRBV19 to TRBJ1-6; D is perhaps TRBD1 (6 bases). CDR3: CASSIAWGLGSPLHF. The CDR3 nucleotides read TGTGCCAGTAGTATAGCGTGGGGGCTAGGGTCACCCCTCCACTTT.